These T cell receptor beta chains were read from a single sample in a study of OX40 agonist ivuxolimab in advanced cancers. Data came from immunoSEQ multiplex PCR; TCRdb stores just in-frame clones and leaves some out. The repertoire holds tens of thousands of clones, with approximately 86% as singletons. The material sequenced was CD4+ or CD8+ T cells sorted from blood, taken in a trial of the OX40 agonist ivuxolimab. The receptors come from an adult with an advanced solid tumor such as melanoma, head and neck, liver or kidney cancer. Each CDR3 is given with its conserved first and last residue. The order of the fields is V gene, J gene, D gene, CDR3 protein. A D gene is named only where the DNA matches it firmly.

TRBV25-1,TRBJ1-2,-,CASSELGAADGYTF
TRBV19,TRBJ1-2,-,CASSIGTVNNYGYTF
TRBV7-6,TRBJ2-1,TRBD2,CASSLGGASGSSHEQFF
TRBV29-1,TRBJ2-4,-,CSVGGIGSKNIQYF
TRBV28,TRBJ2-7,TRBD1,CASSLTGSYEQYF
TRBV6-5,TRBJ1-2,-,CASSTGGDYGYTF
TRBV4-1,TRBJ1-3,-,CASSPTTVSGNTIYF
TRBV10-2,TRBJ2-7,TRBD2,CASTERLAGAEQYF
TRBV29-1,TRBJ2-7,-,CSARDNYEQYF
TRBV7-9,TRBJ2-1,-,CASSSQGSEQFF
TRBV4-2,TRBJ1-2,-,CASSPLASGSGGYTF
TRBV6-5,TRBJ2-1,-,CASGAGPYNEQFF
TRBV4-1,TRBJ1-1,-,CASSQEEGVNTEAFF
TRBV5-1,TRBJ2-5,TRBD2,CASSLAVREVQETQYF
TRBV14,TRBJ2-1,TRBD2,CASSQELAGDNEQFF
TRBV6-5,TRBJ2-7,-,CASKDNSYEQYF
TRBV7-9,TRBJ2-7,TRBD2,CASSSRLAETNYEQYF
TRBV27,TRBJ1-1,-,CASSFRVNTEAFF
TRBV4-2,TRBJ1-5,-,CASSQDKEGKNQPQHF
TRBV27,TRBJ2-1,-,CASSLSRAVPHEQFF
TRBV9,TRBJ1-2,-,CASSVAGGGNGYTF
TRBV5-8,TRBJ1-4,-,CASSFGYTNEKLFF
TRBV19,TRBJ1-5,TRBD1,CASNPGGNQPQHF
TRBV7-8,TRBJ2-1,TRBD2,CASSFGSGRGNEQFF
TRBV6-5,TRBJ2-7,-,CASSYSGQPYEQYF
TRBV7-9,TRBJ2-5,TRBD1,CASTNTTGGETQYF
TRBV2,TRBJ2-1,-,CASTRDNEQFF
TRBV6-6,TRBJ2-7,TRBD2,CASSFASGSYEQYF
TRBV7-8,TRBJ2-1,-,CASSFTAYNEQFF
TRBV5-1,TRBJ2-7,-,CASNPAASSYEQYF
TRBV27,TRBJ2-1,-,CASSSSESSYNEQFF